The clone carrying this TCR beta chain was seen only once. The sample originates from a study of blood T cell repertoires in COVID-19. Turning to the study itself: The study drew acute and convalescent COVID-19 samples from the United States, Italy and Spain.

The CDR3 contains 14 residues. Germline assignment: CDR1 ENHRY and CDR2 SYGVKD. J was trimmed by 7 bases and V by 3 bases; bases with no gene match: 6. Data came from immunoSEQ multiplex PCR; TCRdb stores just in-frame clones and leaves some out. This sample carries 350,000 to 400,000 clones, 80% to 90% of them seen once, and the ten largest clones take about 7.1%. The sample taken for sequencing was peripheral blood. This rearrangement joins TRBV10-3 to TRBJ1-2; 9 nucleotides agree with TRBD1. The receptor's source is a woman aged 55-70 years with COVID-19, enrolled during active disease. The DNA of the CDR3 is TGTGCCATCAGTGACTGGACAGGGGTAGGTGGCTACACCTTC. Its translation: CAISDWTGVGGYTF.